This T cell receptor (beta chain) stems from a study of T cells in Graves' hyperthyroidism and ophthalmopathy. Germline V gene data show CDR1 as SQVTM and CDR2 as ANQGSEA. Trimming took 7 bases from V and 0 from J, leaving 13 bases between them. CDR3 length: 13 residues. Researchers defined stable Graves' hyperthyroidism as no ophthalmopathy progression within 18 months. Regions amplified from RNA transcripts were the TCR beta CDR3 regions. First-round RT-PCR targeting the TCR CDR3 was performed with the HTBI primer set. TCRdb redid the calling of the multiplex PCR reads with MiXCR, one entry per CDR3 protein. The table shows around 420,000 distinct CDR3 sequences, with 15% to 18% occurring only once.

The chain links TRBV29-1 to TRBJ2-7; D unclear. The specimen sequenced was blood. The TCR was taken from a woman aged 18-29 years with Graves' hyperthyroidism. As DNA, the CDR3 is TGCAGCGGCTCCCACGGAAACTCCTACGAGCAGTACTTC. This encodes CSGSHGNSYEQYF.